Below are 13 T cell receptor beta chains sequenced from a single sample in a study of blood T cell repertoires in COVID-19. Profiled with immunoSEQ multiplex PCR; TCRdb holds only in-frame clones, not every one. The sample lists about 80,000 clones, around 80% seen once, with roughly two fifths in the top ten. The sequenced sample was peripheral blood. The receptor source for this set is an elderly man with active or convalescent COVID-19.

This clone was found a few times. This chain uses TRBV5-1 with TRBJ2-2; 10 bases match TRBD2. Germline assignment: CDR1 SGHRS and CDR2 YFSETQ. The CDR3 consists of 16 residues. J was trimmed by 4 bases and V by 0 bases; bases with no gene match: 3. This chain's CDR3 is CASSLASGSGTGELFF. The CDR3 nucleotides read TGCGCCAGCAGCTTGGCTAGCGGGAGTGGCACCGGGGAGCTGTTTTTT. Full variable domain (rest looked up from reference TRBV5-1 and TRBJ2-2): KAGVTQTPRYLIKTRGQQVTLSCSPISGHRSVSWYQQTPGQGLQFLFEYFSETQRNKGNFPGRFSGRQFSNSRSEMNVSTLELGDSALYLCASSLASGSGTGELFFGEGSRLTVL.

The chain employs TRBV15 and TRBJ2-1; 11 positions agree with TRBD1. Germline CDR1 reads LNHNV; CDR2 reads YYDKDF (reference sequence). The CDR3 runs 13 residues. The ends lost 3 bases at V and 9 bases at J; junction bases unmatched: 1. The CDR3 protein is CATSRDRGREQFF. The CDR3 coding sequence is TGTGCCACCAGCAGGGACAGGGGGCGTGAGCAGTTCTTC.

This rearrangement joins TRBV7-6 to TRBJ2-1, with TRBD1 matching 8 bases. Germline V lookup: CDR1 SGHVS, CDR2 FNYEAQ. Losses at the gene ends were 6 bases for V and 3 bases for J; bases not matched to a gene: 10. The length of the CDR3 is 16 residues. The CDR3 region is CASSLIRDRIYNEQFF. In DNA form, the CDR3 reads TGTGCCAGCAGTTTAATCCGGGACAGGATCTACAATGAGCAGTTCTTC.

The chain combines TRBV28 with TRBJ2-3; the D gene is possibly TRBD2 (6 bases). The V end was cut by 5 bases, the J end by 9 bases, with 18 bases between. The CDR3 runs to 14 residues. Germline lookup yields CDR1 MDHEN and CDR2 SYDVKM. CDR3: CASSPNWTAGTQYF. As DNA, the CDR3 is TGTGCCAGCAGTCCAAACTGGACGGCGGGGACGCAGTATTTT. The complete variable domain, with remaining parts taken from reference TRBV28 and TRBJ2-3, reads DVKVTQSSRYLVKRTGEKVFLECVQDMDHENMFWYRQDPGLGLRLIYFSYDVKMKEKGDIPEGYSVSREKKERFSLILESASTNQTSMYLCASSPNWTAGTQYFGPGTRLTVL.

The chain is built from TRBV2 and TRBJ1-1; 8 bases fit TRBD1. CDR3 size: 14 residues. The germline gives CDR1 SNHLY, CDR2 FYNNEI. CDR3 amino acids: CATRPGQVNTEAFF. The DNA of the CDR3 is TGTGCAACCCGGCCGGGACAGGTGAACACTGAAGCTTTCTTT.

This clone showed up just a few times. The rearrangement uses TRBV6-6 and TRBJ2-7; 13 nucleotides align to TRBD2. The CDR3 runs to 19 residues. V dropped 5 bases and J dropped 4; count of bases not matched to a gene: 17. CDR1 and CDR2 (germline): MNHNY, SVGAGI (reference sequence). Here the CDR3 reads CASSPRNPGTSGEAYEQYF. The CDR3 DNA sequence: TGTGCCAGCAGTCCACGTAACCCCGGGACTAGCGGGGAAGCATACGAGCAGTACTTC.

By sample fraction, this clone is medium-sized (0.01 to 0.1%). The CDR3: CASGTGAGELFF. The CDR3 DNA reads TGTGCCAGCGGGACAGGCGCCGGGGAGCTGTTTTTT. This chain links TRBV6-6 with TRBJ2-2; 8 nucleotides line up with TRBD1. In germline, CDR1 is MNHNY, CDR2 SVGAGI (reference sequence). The CDR3 sequence is 12 residues long. J was trimmed by 6 bases and V by 8 bases; bases with no gene match: 2.

This clone was seen a handful of times. This chain uses TRBV30 with TRBJ1-3; D is uncertain. V lost 1 base and J 0 bases, leaving 10 bases between the germline ends. Germline CDR1 GTSNPN, CDR2 SVGIG (reference sequence). This CDR3 region has 15 residues. The CDR3 region has the DNA TGTGCCTGGAGTGGGGCCTGGGTCTCTGGAAACACCATATATTTT. Translation: CAWSGAWVSGNTIYF.

The chain uses TRBV3-1 (or the pseudogene TRBV3-2) and TRBJ1-5; unclear D gene. Trimming removed 1 base from V and 4 bases from J, with 8 bases in between. Germline loops: CDR1 LGHDT, CDR2 YNNKEL (reference sequence). The CDR3 covers 14 residues. The CDR3 DNA reads TGTGCCAGCAGCCAAGGTCACATGAATCAGCCCCAGCATTTT. It translates to CASSQGHMNQPQHF.

The gene calls are TRBV2 and TRBJ1-2, with 10 bases lining up with TRBD1. Germline assignment: CDR1 SNHLY and CDR2 FYNNEI. CDR3 size: 13 residues. Trimming took 7 bases from V and 8 from J; bases not matched to a gene: 7. This chain's CDR3 is CASIPGTGAGYTF. CDR3 coding DNA: TGTGCCAGCATCCCCGGGACAGGGGCGGGCTACACCTTC.

The J gene is TRBJ1-4, the V gene TRBV12-3 or TRBV12-4; tentative D call: TRBD1 (5 bases). V was trimmed by 3 bases and J by 6 bases, leaving 8 bases between them. This CDR3 has 13 amino acids. The CDR3 spells CASSFWGDEKLFF. In DNA form, the CDR3 reads TGTGCCAGCAGTTTTTGGGGCGATGAAAAACTGTTTTTT.

CDR3 in amino acids: CASSPDRGQIYGYTF. CDR3 coding DNA: TGTGCCAGCAGCCCCGACAGGGGTCAGATCTATGGCTACACCTTC. The rearrangement joins TRBV7-3 to TRBJ1-2, with TRBD1 identical over 8 bases. Germline CDR1 is SGHTA and CDR2 is FQGTGA. The CDR3 consists of 15 residues. J lost 4 bases, V lost 5 bases, and 9 bases had no gene match.

This clone has a single count. V gene TRBV9 combines with J gene TRBJ2-7; TRBD2 agrees at 7 bases. CDR3 length: 15 amino acids. Germline V gene sequence: CDR1 SGDLS, CDR2 YYNGEE. With 0 bases clipped from V and 6 bases from J, the junction kept 9 bases outside the gene matches. The CDR3 is CASSVERAGASEQYF. CDR3 sequence (DNA): TGTGCCAGCAGCGTAGAAAGGGCGGGAGCCTCCGAGCAGTACTTC.